This is a list of T cell receptor beta chains from one sample in a study of control samples from healthy donors and cancer patients. Sequencing used immunoSEQ multiplex PCR; TCRdb keeps in-frame clones, though not all of them. The sample consists of around 50,000 clones, 65% to 90% of them appearing once. Sample: PBMCs. The receptors originated from a woman between 50 and 59 years old with lung cancer. Both conserved end residues are part of each CDR3. A D gene is named only where the DNA matches it firmly. For some rows the clone size is stated as once, few or many, or as a class when expanded; others skip it.

clone_size	v_call	j_call	d_call	cdr3_nt	cdr3_aa
-	TRBV19	TRBJ1-2	TRBD1	TGTGCCAGTAGTAGATCTACCGGGACAGACTATGGCTACACCTTC	CASSRSTGTDYGYTF
once	TRBV29-1	TRBJ1-2	-	TGCAGCGTTGAAGACGTCAGGGCCCCCGCTAACTATGGCTACACCTTC	CSVEDVRAPANYGYTF
-	TRBV19	TRBJ1-2	-	TGTGCCAGTGGTGGGGTTGGCTACACCTTC	CASGGVGYTF
-	TRBV29-1	TRBJ2-5	-	TGCAGCGTTGAAGATCCTGGGACCCAGTACTTC	CSVEDPGTQYF
few	TRBV19	TRBJ2-2	-	TGTGCCAGTAGGTGGGGCGGGGAGCTGTTTTTT	CASRWGGELFF
once	TRBV6-1	TRBJ2-7	TRBD2	TGTGCCAGCAGTGAAGCTCGCGGGGGGGCGGCCGTATACGAGCAGTACTTC	CASSEARGGAAVYEQYF
-	TRBV5-6	TRBJ2-1	TRBD1	TGTGCCAGCAGTTCGGCGGGACAGGGCTCGAATGAGCAGTTCTTC	CASSSAGQGSNEQFF
-	TRBV12-3/TRBV12-4	TRBJ1-1	-	TGTGCCAGCAGTACCGGGGGCTACACTGAAGCTTTCTTT	CASSTGGYTEAFF
medium-sized	TRBV6-6	TRBJ1-1	TRBD1	TGTGCCAGCAGTATAACAGGGGGTATTATGTCTGAAGCTTTCTTT	CASSITGGIMSEAFF
-	TRBV18	TRBJ1-1	-	TGTGCCAGCTCACCACTGAACACTGAAGCTTTCTTT	CASSPLNTEAFF
-	TRBV25-1	TRBJ2-2	-	TGTGCCAGCAGTGAACCAATCGACAGTTTCAACACCGGGGAGCTGTTTTTT	CASSEPIDSFNTGELFF
-	TRBV6-6	TRBJ2-7	TRBD1	TGTGCCAGCAGGCACGGACAGGGACCCTACGAGCAGTACTTC	CASRHGQGPYEQYF
-	TRBV3-1/TRBV3-2	TRBJ2-3	TRBD2	TGTGCCAGCAGCCAAGATCCTAGCGGAATGATCACAGATACGCAGTATTTT	CASSQDPSGMITDTQYF
-	TRBV6-2/TRBV6-3	TRBJ2-2	TRBD1	TGTGCCAGCAGTTATTCCTATGGGCAGGGGGCAAAGAACACCGGGGAGCTGTTTTTT	CASSYSYGQGAKNTGELFF
few	TRBV19	TRBJ1-5	TRBD1	TGTGCCAGTAGTGACCGGGACAGGGACCGGCCCCAGCATTTT	CASSDRDRDRPQHF
-	TRBV5-1	TRBJ1-1	TRBD1	TGCGCCAGCAGCTTACTTGACAGGGGGCCCACTGAAGCTTTCTTT	CASSLLDRGPTEAFF
-	TRBV19	TRBJ1-1	-	TGTGCCAGTATTAACAGGGTTAAGAACACTGAAGCTTTCTTT	CASINRVKNTEAFF
-	TRBV19	TRBJ2-1	TRBD2	TGTGCCAGCCGGGGGGGCTCCTACAATGAGCAGTTCTTC	CASRGGSYNEQFF
-	TRBV28	TRBJ2-3	-	TGTGCCAGCAGTCTGGGTGGGGCAGACACAGATACGCAGTATTTT	CASSLGGADTDTQYF
-	TRBV18	TRBJ1-2	TRBD1	TGTGCCAGCTCAACCTCGGACAGGGGGAACGGCTACACCTTC	CASSTSDRGNGYTF
few	TRBV5-4	TRBJ2-5	-	TGTGCCAGCAGCTTGGAACAGGGCGCAGAGACCCAGTACTTC	CASSLEQGAETQYF
few	TRBV19	TRBJ1-1	-	TGTGCCAGTAGTATAGGAAGGGGGAACACTGAAGCTTTCTTT	CASSIGRGNTEAFF
-	TRBV6-1	TRBJ1-3	-	TGTGCCAGCAGTGAAGCGGAATCGCCCTCGGGGTACACCATATATTTT	CASSEAESPSGYTIYF
-	TRBV10-2	TRBJ1-2	-	TGCGCCAGCAGTGAGGACAGTGGCTATGGCTACACCTTC	CASSEDSGYGYTF
-	TRBV27	TRBJ1-1	TRBD1	TGTGCCAGCAGATCCCAGGGGGTGGAAGCTTTCTTT	CASRSQGVEAFF
-	TRBV9	TRBJ1-5	-	TGTGCCAGCAGCGCCGCAGGGGGCAATCAGCCCCAGCATTTT	CASSAAGGNQPQHF
-	TRBV7-9	TRBJ1-3	-	TGTGCCAGCAGCTTAGGAGGTCCGCTCGGAAACACCATATATTTT	CASSLGGPLGNTIYF
-	TRBV7-2	TRBJ1-5	-	TGTGCCAGCAGCTTAGACAGCTACAATCAGCCCCAGCATTTT	CASSLDSYNQPQHF
-	TRBV19	TRBJ2-7	TRBD1	TGTGCCAGTAGTAATCAAAGGGACAGCGGCGGCGACGAGCAGTATTTC	CASSNQRDSGGDEQYF
-	TRBV7-2	TRBJ2-1	-	TGTGCCAGCAGCTCCCAGGGGCAGGTCAATGAGCAGTTCTTC	CASSSQGQVNEQFF
few	TRBV5-6	TRBJ1-2	-	TGTGCCAGCAGCCATACCCAGGGTGCCGGCTATGGCTACACCTTC	CASSHTQGAGYGYTF
few	TRBV24-1	TRBJ2-2	-	TGTGCCACTGGAGGGACAGTCACCGGGGAGCTGTTTTTT	CATGGTVTGELFF
once	TRBV27	TRBJ1-1	TRBD1	TGTGCCAGCAGTATCCGGACAGGGGGCCTATTGAACACTGAAGCTTTCTTT	CASSIRTGGLLNTEAFF
-	TRBV2	TRBJ2-1	TRBD1	TGTGCCAGCAGTGAAAATGATGGGGACAGGGCGTCCAATGAGCAGTTCTTC	CASSENDGDRASNEQFF
-	TRBV11-2	TRBJ1-5	-	TGTGCCAGCAGCTTAGGGGCAGTCACCAATCAGCCCCAGCATTTT	CASSLGAVTNQPQHF
-	TRBV25-1	TRBJ1-2	-	TGTGCCAGCAGTGAACAGGGGCAGGGGGGCTACACCTTC	CASSEQGQGGYTF
few	TRBV9	TRBJ2-3	TRBD2	TGTGCCAGCAGCGTAGCTAGCGGGGCAGATACGCAGTATTTT	CASSVASGADTQYF
-	TRBV7-3	TRBJ2-3	TRBD1	TGTGCCAGCAGCTTATTGGACAGGGGGGGCTCAGATACGCAGTATTTT	CASSLLDRGGSDTQYF
-	TRBV7-8	TRBJ2-2	TRBD1	TGTGCCAGCAGCCTAGGACAGGTCCCCGGGGAGCTGTTTTTT	CASSLGQVPGELFF
-	TRBV7-2	TRBJ2-3	-	TGTGCCAGCAGCTACCCTAGCACAGATACGCAGTATTTT	CASSYPSTDTQYF
-	TRBV7-3	TRBJ1-5	-	TGTGCCAGCAGCTTAACGCGCAATCAGCCCCAGCATTTT	CASSLTRNQPQHF
-	TRBV7-2	TRBJ2-4	-	TGTGCCAGCAGCTTGCCGGGCAAAAACATTCAGTACTTC	CASSLPGKNIQYF
-	TRBV21-1	TRBJ2-3	-	TGTGCCAGCAGATGGGAGCGAACAGATACGCAGTATTTT	CASRWERTDTQYF
-	TRBV11-1	TRBJ2-3	-	TGTGCCAGCAGCGCCCTCGTCACAGATACGCAGTATTTT	CASSALVTDTQYF
-	TRBV7-9	TRBJ2-3	-	TGTGCCAGCACTAACACAGATACGCAGTATTTT	CASTNTDTQYF
-	TRBV24-1	TRBJ2-3	TRBD1	TGTGCCACCAGTGCCGGGGACAGGGGCCCAGATACGCAGTATTTT	CATSAGDRGPDTQYF
-	TRBV27	TRBJ2-1	TRBD1	TGTGCCAGCAGTTTCCGACAGGGGGCGACAACGGATGAGCAGTTCTTC	CASSFRQGATTDEQFF
-	TRBV5-5	TRBJ1-2	-	TGTGCCAGCAGCTTGGAACCTAACTATGGCTACACCTTC	CASSLEPNYGYTF
once	TRBV7-6	TRBJ1-1	TRBD1	TGTGCCAGCAGCGTACAGGGGGGGATGAACACTGAAGCTTTCTTT	CASSVQGGMNTEAFF
-	TRBV11-2	TRBJ2-7	-	TGTGCCAGCAGCTTAGTGACAGGACAGACGTACGAGCAGTACTTC	CASSLVTGQTYEQYF
-	TRBV10-3	TRBJ1-2	-	TGTGCCATCAGTGAAGGCACTGTGATAGCTAACTATGGCTACACCTTC	CAISEGTVIANYGYTF
-	TRBV5-4	TRBJ1-4	-	TGTGCCAGCAGCGATAAGGGGGTTACTAATGAAAAACTGTTTTTT	CASSDKGVTNEKLFF
few	TRBV30	TRBJ1-3	-	TGTGCCTGGAGTCCACAGGTCCGCTCTGGAAACACCATATATTTT	CAWSPQVRSGNTIYF
-	TRBV18	TRBJ1-1	TRBD1	TGTGCCAGCTCACGAGACACAGGGGTTGAAGCTTTCTTT	CASSRDTGVEAFF
-	TRBV11-3	TRBJ2-5	TRBD2	TGTGCCAGCAGCCCTGGGGGGGATCAAGAGACCCAGTACTTC	CASSPGGDQETQYF
-	TRBV18	TRBJ1-5	TRBD1	TGTGCCAGCTCACACGACAGGGTCCCTGAATATAGCAATCAGCCCCAGCATTTT	CASSHDRVPEYSNQPQHF
-	TRBV4-3	TRBJ1-3	-	TGCGCCAGCAGCCAAGATTGGAACACCATATATTTT	CASSQDWNTIYF